The 10 T cell receptor beta chains below all came from one sample that was sequenced in a study of blood T cell repertoires in COVID-19. TCRdb keeps only in-frame clones here, not all; method: immunoSEQ multiplex PCR. Found here are tens of thousands of clones, 86% of them singletons; the top ten hold approximately 30%. Source material: peripheral blood. These receptors were obtained from a human donor with active COVID-19. The donor label of this sample is uncertain.

V and J are TRBV21-1 and TRBJ2-1; no check of the table's D call, TRBD1, against the DNA was made. TRBV21-1 is a known pseudogene. The CDR3 totals 13 residues. The CDR3 bases are TGTGCCAGCAGCAGGACAGGCCTCAATGAGCAGTTCTTC. Amino acid sequence: CASSRTGLNEQFF.

V gene TRBV29-1 combines with J gene TRBJ2-2, with 11 nucleotides matching TRBD2. The germline V gene has CDR1 SQVTM and CDR2 ANQGSEA. This CDR3 is built from 17 residues. J gave up 3 bases and V 7 bases, and 13 bases lay outside the gene matches. CDR3 protein: CSATGSGRARYTGELFF. The CDR3 region has the DNA TGCAGCGCGACGGGTAGCGGGAGGGCCCGGTACACCGGGGAGCTGTTTTTT.

V and J are TRBV27 and TRBJ1-4; a weak D match, TRBD1 (6 bases). CDR3 length: 15 amino acids. V lost 6 bases to trimming and J lost 8 bases, with 19 bases between them. CDR1 is MNHEY, CDR2 SMNVEV, per germline (reference sequence). The CDR3, as DNA: TGTGCCAGCAGCCTCAGGGGTGGCGGGTTAGAAAAACTGTTTTTT. This sequence encodes CASSLRGGGLEKLFF.

The rearrangement joins TRBV6-5 to TRBJ2-5; possibly TRBD2 for D (6 bases). The CDR3 loop spans 15 amino acids. Trimming shortened V by 1 base and J by 1 base, and 10 bases separated the two germline ends. The germline V gene encodes CDR1 MNHEY and CDR2 SVGAGI. The CDR3 protein is CASSYFGGAQETQYF. The CDR3 DNA reads as TGTGCCAGCAGTTACTTCGGCGGGGCCCAAGAGACCCAGTACTTC.

This clone has just one count. The V and J genes are TRBV21-1 and TRBJ2-4; the table calls TRBD1, which could not be checked here. TRBV21-1 is a known pseudogene. CDR3 length: 14 amino acids. The CDR3 region has the DNA TGTGCCAGCAGCAAAGAGGGGTTCCGGAACATTCAGTACTTC. It codes for CASSKEGFRNIQYF.

V gene TRBV29-1 combines with J gene TRBJ1-2; no reliable D call. V lost 3 bases, J lost 0 bases, and 11 bases lay in between. Looked up from germline, CDR1 is SQVTM and CDR2 is ANQGSEA. The length of the CDR3 is 14 residues. The CDR3 loop reads CSVDLAGSNYGYTF. CDR3 nucleotides: TGCAGCGTTGATTTGGCAGGCTCTAACTATGGCTACACCTTC.

This clone has just one count. This chain connects TRBV20-1 to TRBJ1-2; maybe TRBD1 (5 bases). Germline assignment: CDR1 DFQATT and CDR2 SNEGSKA (reference sequence). This CDR3 is built from 12 residues. V shed 3 bases and J shed 5 bases, with 10 bases lying between them. The CDR3 nucleotides read TGCAGTGCTAGTTCAGGGTCATATGGCTACACCTTC. Translating gives CSASSGSYGYTF.

This clone occurred once. The chain uses TRBV6-5 and TRBJ2-5; a possible D gene is TRBD1 (5 bases). Germline assignment: CDR1 MNHEY and CDR2 SVGAGI. The CDR3 runs 15 residues. V lost 0 bases and J 5 bases, leaving 13 bases between the germline ends. CDR3 amino acids: CASSYSRRGGETQYF. The CDR3 DNA follows: TGTGCCAGCAGTTACTCACGAAGGGGTGGTGAGACCCAGTACTTC.

The V and J genes are TRBV28 and TRBJ2-3; TRBD1 aligns across 9 bases. This CDR3 has 15 residues. V lost 6 bases, J lost 3 bases, and 7 bases stayed unmatched. In germline, CDR1 is MDHEN, CDR2 SYDVKM. CDR3 region: CASSRPGQGTDTQYF. The CDR3, as DNA: TGTGCCAGCAGCCGACCGGGACAGGGAACAGATACGCAGTATTTT.

This chain uses TRBV19 with TRBJ1-6, with TRBD1 matching over 9 bases. Germline assignment: CDR1 LNHDA and CDR2 SQIVND (reference sequence). V was clipped by 4 bases and J by 8 bases; unmatched bases: 6. This CDR3 is built from 15 residues. The CDR3 reads CASSTRQGGYSPLHF. Written as DNA, the CDR3 is TGTGCCAGTAGTACCCGACAGGGGGGTTATTCACCCCTCCACTTT.